This T cell receptor beta chain was sequenced for a study of Graves' ophthalmopathy and Graves' hyperthyroidism. Study as a whole: Peripheral blood sampling occurred at initial diagnosis, before any treatment. Study results and caveats: Forecasting of ophthalmopathy progression by the model achieved about 69% sensitivity and roughly 75% specificity. Blood repertoires reportedly contained most expanded thyroid clonotypes above 0.001 frequency.

V was pared by 4 bases and J by 1 base, with 12 bases between. CDR3 length equals 15 residues. Per germline, CDR1 KGHDR and CDR2 SFDVKD. RNA transcripts yielded amplified TCR beta CDR3 regions. An opening RT-PCR round employed HTBI primers and preceded a second-round multiplex PCR. Each CDR3 protein gets one entry after TCRdb re-called the multiplex PCR reads with MiXCR. Of under 400,000 distinct CDR3 sequences detected, 17% appear once; the ten largest clones hold around 12%. Patients with other autoimmune diseases, uncontrolled infections, pregnancy or lactation were excluded. A remark on this clonotype: No antigen is known for it.

Sequencing was performed on peripheral blood. The chain joins TRBV24-1 to TRBJ2-5; tentatively, D is TRBD1 (5 bases). The clonotype originates from an adult man with Graves' ophthalmopathy. The CDR3, as DNA: TGTGCCACCAGTGACCGAACGACAGTCCAAGAGACCCAGTACTTC. Its protein is CATSDRTTVQETQYF.